The clone carrying this T cell receptor beta chain occurred a few times. CDR3 length: 12 residues. Trimming cost V 3 bases and J 7 bases, with 12 bases left between them. The V gene's germline CDR1 is GTSNPN and CDR2 SVGIG (reference sequence). This entry is derived from a study of identical twins. cDNA molecules carried unique molecular identifiers, and template switching added a universal primer site. TCRdb reprocessed the 5' RACE reads via MiXCR and lists one record per CDR3 protein. This repertoire shows more than 650,000 distinct CDR3 sequences, roughly 6.2% found once; its top ten account for approximately 1.6%.

The receptor's source is a man younger than 35 in good health. What was sequenced was naive T cells sorted from blood. The rearrangement links TRBV30 to TRBJ1-1, with D uncertain. This chain's CDR3 is CAWRTLTIEAFF. The CDR3 nucleotides read TGTGCCTGGAGAACTCTTACTATTGAAGCTTTCTTT.